A single sample gave rise to the 15 T cell receptor beta chains below, sequenced in a study of T cell responses to AZD1222 COVID-19 vaccine. Profiling relied on immunoSEQ multiplex PCR, and the TCRdb table lists in-frame clones only, not all of them. The data contain some 190,000 clones, approximately 90% of them seen just once; the ten biggest clones take up under 2%. The specimen was peripheral blood, collected 28 days after the second AZD1222 dose. The receptor source for this set is an adult who received the AZD1222 COVID-19 vaccine.

This chain links TRBV7-9 with TRBJ2-1; 8 bases are shared with TRBD2. The CDR3 length is 16 residues. With 3 bases clipped from V and 9 bases from J, the junction kept 13 bases outside the gene matches. Germline-derived CDR1 and CDR2 are SEHNR and FQNEAQ (reference sequence). The CDR3 DNA reads TGTGCCAGCAGCTTGGGGGATCTAGCGGGCCCCCCTGAGCAGTTCTTC. The encoded protein is CASSLGDLAGPPEQFF.

This clone was recorded only once. The rearrangement links TRBV4-2 to TRBJ1-6; 12 positions agree with TRBD1. The length of the CDR3 is 14 residues. CDR1 LGHNA and CDR2 YNFKEQ come from the germline V gene. Trimming removed 4 bases from V and 9 bases from J; junction bases left unmatched: 1. In nucleotides, the CDR3 is TGTGCCAGCAGCCCGGGACAGGGGGCTTCACCCCTCCACTTT. This codes for CASSPGQGASPLHF.

This clone has just one count. The chain joins TRBV5-1 to TRBJ1-1, with 10 bases that match TRBD1. V lost 3 bases, J lost 1 base, and 6 bases stayed unmatched. CDR3 length equals 16 residues. The germline CDR1 and CDR2 sequences are SGHRS and YFSETQ. Here the CDR3 reads CASSSPTGGENTEAFF. The CDR3 DNA reads as TGCGCCAGCAGCTCCCCGACAGGGGGCGAGAACACTGAAGCTTTCTTT.

The chain links TRBV12-3 or TRBV12-4 to TRBJ1-5; D call uncertain. CDR3 length: 12 amino acids. Trimming cost V 6 bases and J 3 bases, with 6 bases left between them. CDR3 residues: CASSRFNQPQHF. CDR3 bases: TGTGCCAGCAGCAGATTCAATCAGCCCCAGCATTTT.

The genes are TRBV7-6 and TRBJ1-4, with TRBD1 matching 7 bases. After removal of 0 bases from V and 7 bases from J, the junction contained 11 bases not matched to a gene. Germline V gives CDR1 SGHVS, CDR2 FNYEAQ. The CDR3 has 17 amino acids. This CDR3 reads CASSLAPGGGEGEKLFF. In DNA, the CDR3 is TGTGCCAGCAGCTTAGCCCCCGGAGGGGGCGAAGGTGAAAAACTGTTTTTT.

The chain couples TRBV24-1 to TRBJ2-1; the D gene could be TRBD1 or TRBD2 (5 bases each). V lost 1 base to trimming and J lost 8 bases, with 8 bases between them. The length of the CDR3 is 13 residues. CDR1 and CDR2 from the germline V gene are KGHDR and SFDVKD. CDR3 protein: CATSDFMGDEQFF. The DNA for the CDR3 is TGTGCCACCAGTGATTTTATGGGGGATGAGCAGTTCTTC.

The CDR3 loop reads CASSLGHQPQHF. CDR3 coding DNA: TGTGCCAGCAGTTTAGGACATCAGCCCCAGCATTTT. The rearrangement joins TRBV12-3 or TRBV12-4 to TRBJ1-5, with no clear D. The CDR3 is 12 amino acids. The V gene lost 1 base and the J gene lost 5 bases, with 3 bases spanning the gap.

As for this clone: The same CDR3 is also encoded by other DNA sequences in this sample. V is TRBV12-3 or TRBV12-4 and J is TRBJ1-1; the D gene is possibly TRBD1 (5 bases). V shed 3 bases and J shed 4 bases, with 6 bases lying between them. The CDR3 is made up of 12 amino acids. The CDR3 nucleotides are TGTGCCAGCAGTTTCGGGGGCACTGAAGCTTTCTTT. It codes for CASSFGGTEAFF.

The chain links TRBV6-5 to TRBJ1-2, with 7 bases identical to TRBD1. J gave up 4 bases and V 5 bases, and 10 bases lay outside the gene matches. Germline CDR1 and CDR2: MNHEY and SVGAGI. The CDR3 spans 15 residues. CDR3 amino acids: CASSTRRGGGYGYTF. CDR3 bases: TGTGCCAGCAGTACCCGGAGAGGGGGCGGCTATGGCTACACCTTC.

This chain connects TRBV5-1 to TRBJ2-5; the D is unclear. CDR3 length: 13 residues. The V end was cut by 2 bases, the J end by 5 bases, with 10 bases between. Germline V lookup: CDR1 SGHRS, CDR2 YFSETQ. CDR3 loop: CASSLLEWETQYF. CDR3 DNA: TGCGCCAGCAGCTTACTGGAGTGGGAGACCCAGTACTTC.

A single count supports this clone. The chain carries TRBV10-1 and TRBJ2-3; D is unresolved. The CDR3 has 13 residues. The V end was cut by 3 bases, the J end by 7 bases, with 11 bases between. The germline gives CDR1 WNHNN, CDR2 SYGVQD (reference sequence). CDR3 nucleotides: TGCGCCAGCAGTGACAGGAACGGCAATACGCAGTATTTT. This sequence encodes CASSDRNGNTQYF.

The chain combines TRBV5-4 with TRBJ1-2; tentative D call: TRBD1 (5 bases). The CDR3 is 14 amino acids. Germline CDR1 reads SGHNT; CDR2 reads YYREEE (reference sequence). Trimming removed 4 bases at V and 0 bases at J, with 10 bases between. Written as DNA, the CDR3 is TGTGCCAGCAGCCCCGGGGCACCTAACTATGGCTACACCTTC. Protein: CASSPGAPNYGYTF.

This clone was seen only a few times. The V and J genes are TRBV27 and TRBJ2-3; perhaps TRBD2 as D (5 bases). Trimming pared 3 bases from V and 3 bases from J, leaving 16 bases between. The CDR3 is 16 amino acids. CDR1 and CDR2 (germline): MNHEY, SMNVEV (reference sequence). The CDR3: CASSFSQWGATDTQYF. CDR3 nucleotide sequence: TGTGCCAGCAGTTTTTCCCAATGGGGAGCGACAGATACGCAGTATTTT.

This clone showed up just a few times. The chain recombines TRBV6-5 with TRBJ1-2; D is uncertain. Trimming removed 2 bases at V and 4 bases at J, with 11 bases between. The germline V gene has CDR1 MNHEY and CDR2 SVGAGI. The CDR3 has 14 amino acids. CDR3 in DNA: TGTGCCAGCAGTTACGGGCGGAGGCCCTATGGCTACACCTTC. It encodes CASSYGRRPYGYTF.

The V call is TRBV6-5, the J call TRBJ1-2; TRBD1 agrees at 7 bases. Looked up from germline, CDR1 is MNHEY and CDR2 is SVGAGI. The V segment lost 0 bases and the J segment 8 bases; nucleotides outside the gene matches: 6. The CDR3 extends over 14 amino acids. CDR3 sequence: CASSYSRGLKGYTF. In nucleotides, the CDR3 is TGTGCCAGCAGTTACTCTAGGGGGCTAAAGGGCTACACCTTC.